Ten or more counts support the clone carrying this TCR beta chain. Its antigen is undetermined. Each patient's relapse followed autologous stem cell transplantation, and brentuximab vedotin exposure varied. Repertoires were generated with immunoSEQ multiplex PCR, while TCRdb's copy carries only in-frame clones and drops some. The sample has roughly 30,000 clones; approximately 66% are singletons. The entry originates in a study of PD-1 blockade in classical Hodgkin lymphoma. The germline CDR1 and CDR2 sequences are MNHEY and SVGAGI. V lost 4 bases and J lost 0; bases outside the gene matches: 4. There are 16 residues in the CDR3. Study results and limitations: Excluded were patients who started nivolumab under 1 year after ASCT, a group that had lower diversity. Reports described newly diagnosed patients as having lower baseline TCR diversity than healthy donors. Causes of the repertoire differences remain undefined, possibly disease activity or prior therapy.

The chain recombines TRBV6-5 with TRBJ1-3; 9 positions agree with TRBD1. The source is a human donor with classical Hodgkin lymphoma. Sequencing used peripheral blood mononuclear cells (PBMCs), obtained before the second cycle of nivolumab. The DNA for the CDR3 is TGTGCCAGCAGTTTAGGACAGGGGAGCTCTGGAAACACCATATATTTT. Its protein is CASSLGQGSSGNTIYF.